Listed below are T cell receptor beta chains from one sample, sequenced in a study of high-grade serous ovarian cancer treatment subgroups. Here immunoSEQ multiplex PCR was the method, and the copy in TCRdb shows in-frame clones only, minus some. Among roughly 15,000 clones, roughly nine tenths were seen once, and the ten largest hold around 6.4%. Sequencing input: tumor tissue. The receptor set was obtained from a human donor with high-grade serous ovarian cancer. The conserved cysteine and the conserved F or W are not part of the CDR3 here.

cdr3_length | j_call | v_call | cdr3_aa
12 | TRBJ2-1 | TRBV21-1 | ASSRDRGLFEQF
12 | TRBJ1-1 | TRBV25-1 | ASRSMGTATEAF
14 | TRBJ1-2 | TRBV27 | ASSLLQGALPGGYT
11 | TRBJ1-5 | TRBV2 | ASNPDVNQPQH
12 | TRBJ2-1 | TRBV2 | ASIKENPSNEQF
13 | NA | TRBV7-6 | ASSLGAEGSHEQY
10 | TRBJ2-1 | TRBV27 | ASSLQGDEQF
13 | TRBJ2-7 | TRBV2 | ASSQGQSYFYEQY
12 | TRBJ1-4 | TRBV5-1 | ASSPGTGIEKLF
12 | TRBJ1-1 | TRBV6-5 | ASSYAEGATEAF
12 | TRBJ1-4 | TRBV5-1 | ASSLGQTNEKLF
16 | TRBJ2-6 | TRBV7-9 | ASSRTRAKRPGANVLT
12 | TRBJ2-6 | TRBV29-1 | SVEGGTGANVLT
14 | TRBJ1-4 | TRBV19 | ASRGVGTTTNEKLF
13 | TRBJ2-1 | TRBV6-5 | ASSYGGGASNEQF
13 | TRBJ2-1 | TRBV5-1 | ASTNGTGSYNEQF
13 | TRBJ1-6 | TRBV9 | ASSPQTGWNSPLH
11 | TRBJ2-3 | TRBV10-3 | AISATRTDTQY
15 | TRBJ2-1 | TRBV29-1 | SVSGQGVSQLNNEQF
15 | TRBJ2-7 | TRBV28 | ASSQFARQAYRYEQY
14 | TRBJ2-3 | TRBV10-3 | AISEGRGGGTDTQY
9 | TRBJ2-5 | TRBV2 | ASTYQETQY
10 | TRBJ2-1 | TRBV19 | ASSFTLGGQF
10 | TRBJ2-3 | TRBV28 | ASSSHTDTQY
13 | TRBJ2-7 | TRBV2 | ASSGGALGSYEQY
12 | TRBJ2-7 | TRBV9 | ASSVGDSNYEQY
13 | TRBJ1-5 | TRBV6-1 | ASSDQGHSGQPQH
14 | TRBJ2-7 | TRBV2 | ASSQSPGTGGYEQY
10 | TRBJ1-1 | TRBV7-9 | ASSFGNTEAF
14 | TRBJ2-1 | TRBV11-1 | ASSFQTGAAGNEQF
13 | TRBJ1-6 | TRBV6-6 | ASSYGTGYNSPPH
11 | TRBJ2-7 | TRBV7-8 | ASSLAVNHEQY
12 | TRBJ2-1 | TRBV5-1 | ASSLGLEGNEQF
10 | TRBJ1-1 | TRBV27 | ASSFSGMQAF
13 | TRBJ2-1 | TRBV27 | ASSLSTSGGAGQF
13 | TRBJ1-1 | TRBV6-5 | ASVLAGGARSEAF
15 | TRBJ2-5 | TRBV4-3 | ASSQEWAADSQETQY
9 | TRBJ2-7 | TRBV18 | ASSPASEQY
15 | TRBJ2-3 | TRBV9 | ASSVGAGLPSTDTQY
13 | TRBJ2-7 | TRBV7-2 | ASSFFSGGRGEQY
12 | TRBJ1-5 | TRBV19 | ASSTYREDQPQH
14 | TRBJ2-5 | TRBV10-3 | AISESTGPHQETQY
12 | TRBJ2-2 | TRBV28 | ASLDLGYTGELF
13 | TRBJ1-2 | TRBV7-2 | ASSLDRGPLVGYT
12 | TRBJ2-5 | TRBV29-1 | SVEQGNYRETQY
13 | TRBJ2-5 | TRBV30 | AWTQGTSMVETQY
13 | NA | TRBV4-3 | ASSQDTSGVYEQY
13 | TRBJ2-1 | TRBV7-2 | ASSLGGGGYNEQF
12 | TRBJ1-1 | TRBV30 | AWSVRLGGTEAF
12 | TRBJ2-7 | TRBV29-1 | SVVDRASSYEQY
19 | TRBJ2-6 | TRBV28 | ASSFKDRGYLTYSGANVLT